This T cell receptor beta chain comes out of a study of blood T cell repertoires in COVID-19. Libraries were prepared by immunoSEQ multiplex PCR; TCRdb keeps only in-frame clonotypes and omits some of them. The top ten hold about 4.2% of the sample, which has fewer than 250,000 clones, 88% seen once. This CDR3 region has 15 residues. V shed 4 bases and J 8 bases; nucleotides not matched to a gene: 7. In germline, CDR1 is LGHNA, CDR2 YNFKEQ. Material: peripheral blood. The clonotype comes from a human donor in a cohort sampled during active COVID-19. The rearrangement uses TRBV4-2 and TRBJ2-1; 11 nucleotides align to TRBD2. CDR3 bases: TGTGCCAGCAGCCGATTAGTAGCGGGAGGGGATGAGCAGTTCTTC. It yields the protein CASSRLVAGGDEQFF.